Listed below are T cell receptor beta chains from one sample, sequenced in a study of T cell repertoires in cytomegalovirus infection. One entry per CDR3 protein results from TCRdb running MiXCR on the reads. This table has nearly 550,000 distinct CDR3 sequences, 16% appearing once. Specimen: CD8+ T cells from PBMCs. The origin of the receptors is a human donor in good health (CMV status not recorded). Some clones in this sample may be carry-over from other donors' samples. The CDR3 runs from the conserved cysteine through the conserved F or W. A D gene is named only where the DNA matches it firmly. Rows give clone size only sometimes, using once, few, many, or a class for an expanded clone.

j_call: TRBJ1-5
clone_size: many
d_call: TRBD1
v_call: TRBV24-1
cdr3_nt: TGTGCCACCAGTGATTCGACAGGGTTGCGGCCCCAGCATTTT
cdr3_aa: CATSDSTGLRPQHF

j_call: TRBJ2-5
clone_size: few
d_call: NA
v_call: TRBV4-1
cdr3_nt: TGCGCCAGCAGCCAAGTTCCCGGGGCAGGGAAGCAAGAGACCCAGTACTTC
cdr3_aa: CASSQVPGAGKQETQYF

j_call: TRBJ1-6
clone_size: many
d_call: NA
v_call: TRBV12-3/TRBV12-4
cdr3_nt: TGTGCCAGCAGTTTAGGGGAGAGCTCCTATAATTCACCCCTCCACTTT
cdr3_aa: CASSLGESSYNSPLHF

j_call: TRBJ2-1
clone_size: many
d_call: TRBD1
v_call: TRBV6-1
cdr3_nt: TGTGCCAGCAGTCTAGGGACAGGGGTAATAAATGAGCAGTTCTTC
cdr3_aa: CASSLGTGVINEQFF

j_call: TRBJ1-5
clone_size: many
d_call: NA
v_call: TRBV7-9
cdr3_nt: TGTGCCAGCAGCTCCGGCGGGACCCCTAGGCCCCAGCATTTT
cdr3_aa: CASSSGGTPRPQHF

j_call: TRBJ1-1
clone_size: NA
d_call: TRBD1
v_call: TRBV27
cdr3_nt: TGTGCCAGCAGTTTATACAGGGGACTCACTGAAGCTTTCTTT
cdr3_aa: CASSLYRGLTEAFF

j_call: TRBJ2-1
clone_size: many
d_call: NA
v_call: TRBV12-3/TRBV12-4
cdr3_nt: TGTGCCAGCAGTTTGTGGATCACTGGCAATGAGCAGTTCTTC
cdr3_aa: CASSLWITGNEQFF

j_call: TRBJ2-7
clone_size: few
d_call: NA
v_call: TRBV30
cdr3_nt: TGTGCCTGGAGTGGCGGGCGGGGCTACTACGAGCAGTACTTC
cdr3_aa: CAWSGGRGYYEQYF

j_call: TRBJ2-3
clone_size: NA
d_call: NA
v_call: TRBV5-5
cdr3_nt: TGTGCCAGCAGCACAGCCCCGTACCAAGAAACAGATACGCAGTATTTT
cdr3_aa: CASSTAPYQETDTQYF

j_call: TRBJ1-5
clone_size: many
d_call: NA
v_call: TRBV10-3
cdr3_nt: TGTGCCATCAGTGAAGGAGACGGTGAAAATCAGCCCCAGCATTTT
cdr3_aa: CAISEGDGENQPQHF

j_call: TRBJ1-1
clone_size: NA
d_call: NA
v_call: TRBV29-1
cdr3_nt: TGCAGCGTTGAAGATAGTAGGTTCCTGAACACTGAAGCTTTCTTT
cdr3_aa: CSVEDSRFLNTEAFF

j_call: TRBJ2-7
clone_size: NA
d_call: TRBD1
v_call: TRBV29-1
cdr3_nt: TGCAGCGGGGGACAGGCCTACGAGCAGTACTTC
cdr3_aa: CSGGQAYEQYF

j_call: TRBJ2-2
clone_size: many
d_call: TRBD2
v_call: TRBV12-3/TRBV12-4
cdr3_nt: TGTGCCAGCAGTTTACTAGGGACTAGATACACCGGGGAGCTGTTTTTT
cdr3_aa: CASSLLGTRYTGELFF

j_call: TRBJ1-5
clone_size: many
d_call: TRBD1
v_call: TRBV6-6
cdr3_nt: TGTGCCAGCAGATCTGGGACAGGGGTTCGGCATCAGCCCCAGCATTTT
cdr3_aa: CASRSGTGVRHQPQHF

j_call: TRBJ2-7
clone_size: many
d_call: NA
v_call: TRBV7-3
cdr3_nt: TGTGCCAGCAGCTTACGGCAGGAACGCTACGAGCAGTACTTC
cdr3_aa: CASSLRQERYEQYF

j_call: TRBJ2-1
clone_size: NA
d_call: TRBD2
v_call: TRBV15
cdr3_nt: TGTGCCACCAGCAGGCAGGGGCGGGGGGGCTTCTACAATGAGCAGTTCTTC
cdr3_aa: CATSRQGRGGFYNEQFF

j_call: TRBJ1-6
clone_size: NA
d_call: NA
v_call: TRBV19
cdr3_nt: TGTGCCAGTAGTTTGGGGGGTAACCGACCCCTCCACTTT
cdr3_aa: CASSLGGNRPLHF

j_call: TRBJ2-5
clone_size: NA
d_call: NA
v_call: TRBV6-6
cdr3_nt: TGTGCCAGCAGTTACTCGGGAGGATGGGTAGGGGCTGAGGAGACCCAGTACTTC
cdr3_aa: CASSYSGGWVGAEETQYF

j_call: TRBJ2-5
clone_size: many
d_call: NA
v_call: TRBV27
cdr3_nt: TGTGCCAGCAGCTTCCTCGGGGGAGGAGAGACCCAGTACTTC
cdr3_aa: CASSFLGGGETQYF

j_call: TRBJ1-2
clone_size: NA
d_call: TRBD1
v_call: TRBV11-2
cdr3_nt: TGTGCCAGCAGCGACGGGGACAGGGGGCCTAACTACTATGGCTACACCTTC
cdr3_aa: CASSDGDRGPNYYGYTF

j_call: TRBJ2-5
clone_size: many
d_call: NA
v_call: TRBV7-2
cdr3_nt: TGTGCCAGCAGCTTAGGGAGACTAGGGCATCAAGAGACCCAGTACTTC
cdr3_aa: CASSLGRLGHQETQYF

j_call: TRBJ2-5
clone_size: NA
d_call: TRBD2
v_call: TRBV6-5
cdr3_nt: TGTGCCAGCAGTTATACGGGGGGACAAGAGACCCAGTACTTC
cdr3_aa: CASSYTGGQETQYF

j_call: TRBJ2-7
clone_size: many
d_call: TRBD1
v_call: TRBV27
cdr3_nt: TGTGCCAGCAGTTTATGGGACAGCCCCCACGAGCAGTACTTC
cdr3_aa: CASSLWDSPHEQYF

j_call: TRBJ2-6
clone_size: many
d_call: NA
v_call: TRBV7-3
cdr3_nt: TGTGCCAGCAGCCTCCGGGACTCTGGGGCCAACGTCCTGACTTTC
cdr3_aa: CASSLRDSGANVLTF

j_call: TRBJ2-3
clone_size: NA
d_call: NA
v_call: TRBV4-1
cdr3_nt: TGCGCCAGCGCCGCTCTCTGGGGCGATACGCAGTATTTT
cdr3_aa: CASAALWGDTQYF

j_call: TRBJ2-7
clone_size: NA
d_call: NA
v_call: TRBV19
cdr3_nt: TGTGCCAGTAGTCCCCAGATGAGGGGCTCCTACGAGCAGTACTTC
cdr3_aa: CASSPQMRGSYEQYF

j_call: TRBJ2-4
clone_size: many
d_call: TRBD2
v_call: TRBV7-9
cdr3_nt: TGTGCCAGCAGCCCCACTAGCGGGAAGAACATTCAGTACTTC
cdr3_aa: CASSPTSGKNIQYF

j_call: TRBJ1-1
clone_size: many
d_call: NA
v_call: TRBV12-3/TRBV12-4
cdr3_nt: TGTGCCAGCGCCGAGGGGGGGAACACTGAAGCTTTCTTT
cdr3_aa: CASAEGGNTEAFF

j_call: TRBJ2-1
clone_size: many
d_call: TRBD2
v_call: TRBV11-2
cdr3_nt: TGTGCCAGCAGCTCATTTAAGGCCCGACTAGCGAGCTCCTACAATGAGCAGTTCTTC
cdr3_aa: CASSSFKARLASSYNEQFF